A selection of T cell receptor beta chains follows, all from one sample in a study of T cells in localized non-small cell lung cancer. Some clones are missing from TCRdb's copy, which holds only in-frame ones; the method was immunoSEQ multiplex PCR. The table records over 10,000 clones, approximately 84% of them present only once. The sample in question was peripheral blood, obtained before any cancer treatment. These receptor sequences come from a male donor at least 60 years old with stage I squamous cell lung carcinoma. The CDR3 runs from the conserved cysteine through the conserved F or W. D genes are given only for firm matches. Size is omitted from some rows. Given values are once, few, many or a class for expanded clones.

CASRKESAGDQPQHF	TGTGCCAGCAGGAAAGAATCCGCCGGGGATCAGCCCCAGCATTTT	.	.	TRBV2	TRBJ1-5
CASSQVQGPYGYTF	TGTGCCAGCAGCCAAGTCCAGGGACCCTATGGCTACACCTTC	.	.	TRBV14	TRBJ1-2
CASSGALSSNQPQHF	TGTGCCAGCAGTGGGGCTTTATCTAGCAATCAGCCCCAGCATTTT	.	.	TRBV2	TRBJ1-5
CSAPTGRQQYF	TGCAGTGCTCCCACCGGGCGTCAACAGTACTTC	.	.	TRBV20-1	TRBJ2-7
CASSYLRGGTGELFF	TGTGCCAGCAGTTACTTGCGGGGGGGCACCGGGGAGCTGTTTTTT	TRBD2	.	TRBV6-5	TRBJ2-2
CASSEATGGRSYNEQFF	TGTGCCAGCAGTGAGGCGACAGGGGGCCGCTCCTACAATGAGCAGTTCTTC	TRBD1	.	TRBV6-1	TRBJ2-1
CASSVEDSYGYTF	TGTGCCAGTAGCGTAGAAGATTCCTATGGCTACACCTTC	.	.	TRBV19	TRBJ1-2
CASSQDLEETQYF	TGCGCCAGCAGCCAAGATCTGGAAGAGACCCAGTACTTC	.	.	TRBV4-1	TRBJ2-5
CASSGTGGLETQYF	TGTGCCAGCAGTGGGACAGGGGGGTTGGAGACCCAGTACTTC	TRBD1	.	TRBV27	TRBJ2-5
CASSTPHGRRTEAFF	TGTGCCAGCAGCACCCCCCACGGGCGAAGGACTGAAGCTTTCTTT	.	medium-sized	TRBV6-1	TRBJ1-1
CASRVRSSYGYTF	TGTGCCAGCAGAGTCAGATCGAGCTATGGCTACACCTTC	.	.	TRBV2	TRBJ1-2
CASSDWGAQETQYF	TGTGCCAGTAGTGACTGGGGGGCCCAAGAGACCCAGTACTTC	.	.	TRBV19	TRBJ2-5
CASSFRATGEQYF	TGTGCCAGCAGTTTCCGGGCCACAGGCGAGCAGTACTTC	.	.	TRBV6-5	TRBJ2-7
CASSLGAGGKTGELFF	TGTGCCAGCAGTTTAGGGGCGGGAGGAAAGACCGGGGAGCTGTTTTTT	TRBD2	.	TRBV28	TRBJ2-2
CASGLVGIEGYTF	TGTGCTAGTGGTTTGGTTGGGATCGAGGGCTACACCTTC	.	.	TRBV12-5	TRBJ1-2
CASTKTRDRGADTQYF	TGTGCCAGTACCAAAACCCGGGACAGGGGAGCAGATACGCAGTATTTT	TRBD1	once	TRBV19	TRBJ2-3
CATSREAFYEQYF	TGTGCCACCAGCAGAGAAGCATTCTACGAGCAGTACTTC	.	.	TRBV15	TRBJ2-7
CASSWGAGELFF	TGTGCCAGCTCCTGGGGGGCCGGGGAGCTGTTTTTT	.	few	TRBV9	TRBJ2-2
CASSPGVAGGPYEQYF	TGTGCCAGCTCACCGGGGGTTGCGGGAGGGCCCTACGAGCAGTACTTC	TRBD2	once	TRBV18	TRBJ2-7
CASSLQRVAYNEQFF	TGTGCCAGCAGCTTACAGCGGGTCGCCTACAATGAGCAGTTCTTC	.	.	TRBV11-3	TRBJ2-1
CARQSTGGNEQYF	TGTGCCCGCCAATCTACAGGGGGAAACGAGCAGTACTTC	TRBD1	.	TRBV2	TRBJ2-7
CASSLFRLAGGVGSTDTQYF	TGTGCCAGCAGTTTATTCCGACTAGCGGGAGGTGTAGGATCCACAGATACGCAGTATTTT	TRBD2	few	TRBV28	TRBJ2-3
CASSTGRVQETQYF	TGTGCCAGTAGTACCGGAAGGGTCCAGGAGACCCAGTACTTC	.	.	TRBV19	TRBJ2-5
CASSQENMGLGRARQPQHF	TGCGCCAGCAGCCAAGAAAATATGGGGCTAGGGAGGGCTAGGCAGCCCCAGCATTTT	.	.	TRBV4-1	TRBJ1-5
CASSPGVFGGRFQETQYF	TGTGCCAGCAGCCCTGGGGTCTTTGGCGGACGATTCCAAGAGACCCAGTACTTC	.	.	TRBV7-9	TRBJ2-5
CASSPPRTGDYNEQFF	TGTGCCAGCAGCCCCCCTCGGACAGGGGACTACAATGAGCAGTTCTTC	TRBD1	.	TRBV14	TRBJ2-1
CASSPWIGTEAFF	TGTGCCAGCAGTCCCTGGATCGGGACTGAAGCTTTCTTT	.	.	TRBV27	TRBJ1-1
CASSLAPGAGQETQYF	TGCGCCAGCAGCTTGGCCCCCGGGGCCGGCCAAGAGACCCAGTACTTC	.	.	TRBV5-1	TRBJ2-5
CSATSPGEGNTQYF	TGCAGCGCAACCTCCCCGGGAGAGGGGAATACGCAGTATTTT	.	few	TRBV29-1	TRBJ2-3